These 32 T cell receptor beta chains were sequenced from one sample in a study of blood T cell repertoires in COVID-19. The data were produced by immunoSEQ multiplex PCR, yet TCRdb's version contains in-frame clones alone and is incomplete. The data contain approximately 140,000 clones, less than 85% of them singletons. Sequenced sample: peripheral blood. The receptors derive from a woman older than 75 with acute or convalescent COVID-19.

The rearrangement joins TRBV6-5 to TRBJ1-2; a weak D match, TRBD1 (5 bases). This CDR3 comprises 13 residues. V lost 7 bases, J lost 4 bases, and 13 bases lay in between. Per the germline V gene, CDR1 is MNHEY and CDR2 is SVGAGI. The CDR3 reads CASKLRQLYGYTF. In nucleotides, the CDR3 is TGTGCCAGCAAACTCAGACAGCTCTATGGCTACACCTTC.

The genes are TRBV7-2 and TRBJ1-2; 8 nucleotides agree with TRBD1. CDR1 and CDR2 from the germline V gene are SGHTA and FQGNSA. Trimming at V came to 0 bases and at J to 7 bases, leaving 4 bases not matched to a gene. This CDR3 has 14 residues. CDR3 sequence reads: CASSLANRGTGYTF. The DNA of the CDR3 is TGTGCCAGCAGCTTAGCGAACAGGGGGACTGGCTACACCTTC.

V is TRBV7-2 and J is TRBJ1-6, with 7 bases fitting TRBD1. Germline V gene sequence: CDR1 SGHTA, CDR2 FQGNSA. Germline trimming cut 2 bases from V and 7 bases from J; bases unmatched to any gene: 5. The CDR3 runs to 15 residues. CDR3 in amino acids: CASSLHPGGNSPLHF. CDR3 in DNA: TGTGCCAGCAGCTTACATCCAGGGGGGAATTCACCCCTCCACTTT.

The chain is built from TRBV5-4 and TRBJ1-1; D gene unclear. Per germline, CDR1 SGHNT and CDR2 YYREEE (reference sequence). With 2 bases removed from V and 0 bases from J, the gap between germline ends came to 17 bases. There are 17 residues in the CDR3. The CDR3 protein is CASSLSFGVGMNTEAFF. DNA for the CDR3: TGTGCCAGCAGCTTATCATTCGGGGTTGGAATGAACACTGAAGCTTTCTTT.

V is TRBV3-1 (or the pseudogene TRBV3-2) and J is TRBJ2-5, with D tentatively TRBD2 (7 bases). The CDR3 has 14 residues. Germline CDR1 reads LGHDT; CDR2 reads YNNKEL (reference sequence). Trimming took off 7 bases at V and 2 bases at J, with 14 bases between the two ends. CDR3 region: CASTHRGGQETQYF. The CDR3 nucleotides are TGTGCCAGCACCCATAGGGGGGGGCAAGAGACCCAGTACTTC.

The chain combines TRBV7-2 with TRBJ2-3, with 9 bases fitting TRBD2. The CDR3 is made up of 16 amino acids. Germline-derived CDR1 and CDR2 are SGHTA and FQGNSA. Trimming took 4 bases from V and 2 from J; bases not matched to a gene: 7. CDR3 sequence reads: CASSSSAGGSTDTQYF. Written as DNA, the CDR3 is TGTGCCAGCAGCTCCTCGGCGGGGGGGTCCACAGATACGCAGTATTTT.

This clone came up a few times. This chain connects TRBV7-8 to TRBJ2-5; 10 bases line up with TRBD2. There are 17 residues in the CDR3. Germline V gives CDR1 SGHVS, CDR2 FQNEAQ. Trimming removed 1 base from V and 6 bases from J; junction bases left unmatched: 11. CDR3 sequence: CASSLEAGTSGVKTQYF. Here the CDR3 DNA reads TGTGCCAGCAGCTTAGAAGCCGGTACTAGCGGGGTAAAGACCCAGTACTTC.

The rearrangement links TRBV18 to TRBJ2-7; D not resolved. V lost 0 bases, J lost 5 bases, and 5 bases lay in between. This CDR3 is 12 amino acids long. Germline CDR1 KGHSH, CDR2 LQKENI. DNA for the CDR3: TGTGCCAGCTCACCACCCAGTCACGAGCAGTACTTC. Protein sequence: CASSPPSHEQYF.

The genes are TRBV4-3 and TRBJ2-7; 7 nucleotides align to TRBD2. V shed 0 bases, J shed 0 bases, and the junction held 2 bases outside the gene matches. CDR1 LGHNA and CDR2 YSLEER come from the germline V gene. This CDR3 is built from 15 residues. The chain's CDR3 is CASSQDRTSSYEQYF. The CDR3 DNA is TGCGCCAGCAGCCAAGATAGGACTAGCTCCTACGAGCAGTACTTC.

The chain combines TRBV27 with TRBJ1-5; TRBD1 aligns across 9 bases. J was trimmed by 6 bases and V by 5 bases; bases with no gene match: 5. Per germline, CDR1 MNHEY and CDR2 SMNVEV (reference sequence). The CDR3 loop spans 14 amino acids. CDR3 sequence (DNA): TGTGCCAGCAGTCCGACAGGGGGACGTCAGCCCCAGCATTTT. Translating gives CASSPTGGRQPQHF.

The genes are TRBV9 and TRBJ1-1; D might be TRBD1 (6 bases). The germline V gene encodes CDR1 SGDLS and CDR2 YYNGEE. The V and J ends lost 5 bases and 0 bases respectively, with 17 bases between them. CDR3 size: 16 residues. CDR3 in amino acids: CASSPTAGGLNTEAFF. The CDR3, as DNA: TGTGCCAGCAGTCCTACCGCGGGGGGCCTGAACACTGAAGCTTTCTTT.

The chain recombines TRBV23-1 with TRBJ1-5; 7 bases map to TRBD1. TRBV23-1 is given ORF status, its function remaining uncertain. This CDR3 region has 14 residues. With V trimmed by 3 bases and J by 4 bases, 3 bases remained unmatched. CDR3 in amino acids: CASSHQQGNQPQHF. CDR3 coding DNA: TGCGCCAGCAGTCACCAACAGGGGAATCAGCCCCAGCATTTT.

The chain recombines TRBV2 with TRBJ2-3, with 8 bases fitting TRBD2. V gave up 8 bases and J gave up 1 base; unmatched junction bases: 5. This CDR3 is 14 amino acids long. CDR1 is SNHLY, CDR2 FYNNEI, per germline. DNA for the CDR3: TGTGCCAGCGAGCGGGAGTGGGGCACAGATACGCAGTATTTT. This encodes CASEREWGTDTQYF. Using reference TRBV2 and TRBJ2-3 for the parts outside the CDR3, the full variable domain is EPEVTQTPSHQVTQMGQEVILRCVPISNHLYFYWYRQILGQKVEFLVSFYNNEISEKSEIFDDQFSVERPDGSNFTLKIRSTKLEDSAMYFCASEREWGTDTQYFGPGTRLTVL.

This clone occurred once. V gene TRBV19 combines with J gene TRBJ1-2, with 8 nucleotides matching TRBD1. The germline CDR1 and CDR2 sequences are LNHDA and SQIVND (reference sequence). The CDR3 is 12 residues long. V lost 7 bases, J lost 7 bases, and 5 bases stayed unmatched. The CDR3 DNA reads TGTGCCAGTACCAGGGGGCAAGGTGGCTACACCTTC. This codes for CASTRGQGGYTF. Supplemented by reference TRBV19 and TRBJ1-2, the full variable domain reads DGGITQSPKYLFRKEGQNVTLSCEQNLNHDAMYWYRQDPGQGLRLIYYSQIVNDFQKGDIAEGYSVSREKKESFPLTVTSAQKNPTAFYLCASTRGQGGYTFGSGTRLTVV.

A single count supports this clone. In DNA form, the CDR3 reads TGTGCCAGCTCACAACCGGGACAGATAAACAATGAGCAGTTCTTC. Translated, it gives CASSQPGQINNEQFF. This sequence joins TRBV18 and TRBJ2-1, with 7 bases that match TRBD1. The CDR3 runs to 15 residues. In germline, CDR1 is KGHSH, CDR2 LQKENI. V was clipped by 4 bases and J by 5 bases; unmatched bases: 8.

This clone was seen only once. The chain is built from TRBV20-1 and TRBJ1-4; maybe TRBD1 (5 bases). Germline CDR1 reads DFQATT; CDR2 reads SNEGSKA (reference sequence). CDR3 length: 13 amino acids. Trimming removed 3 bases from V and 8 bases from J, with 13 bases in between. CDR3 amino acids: CSASRQGGEKLFF. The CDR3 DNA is TGCAGTGCTAGTAGGCAGGGTGGAGAAAAACTGTTTTTT.

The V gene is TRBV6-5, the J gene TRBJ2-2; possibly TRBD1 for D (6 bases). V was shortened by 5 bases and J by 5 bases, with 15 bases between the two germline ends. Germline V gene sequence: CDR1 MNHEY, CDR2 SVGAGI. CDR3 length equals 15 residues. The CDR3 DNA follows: TGTGCCAGCAGTACGGACAGTGCGAGGACCGGGGAGCTGTTTTTT. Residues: CASSTDSARTGELFF.

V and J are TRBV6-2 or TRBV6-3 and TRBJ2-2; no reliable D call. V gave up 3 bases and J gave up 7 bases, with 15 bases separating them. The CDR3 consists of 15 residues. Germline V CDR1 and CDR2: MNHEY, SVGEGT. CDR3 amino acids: CASSYAGGPVGELFF. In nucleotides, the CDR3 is TGTGCCAGCAGTTATGCCGGTGGGCCCGTCGGGGAGCTGTTTTTT.

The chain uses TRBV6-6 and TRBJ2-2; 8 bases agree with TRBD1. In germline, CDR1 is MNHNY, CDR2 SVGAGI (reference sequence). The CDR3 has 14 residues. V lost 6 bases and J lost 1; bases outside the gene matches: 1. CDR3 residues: CASRGTGNTGELFF. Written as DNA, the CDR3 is TGTGCCAGCAGGGGGACAGGGAACACCGGGGAGCTGTTTTTT.

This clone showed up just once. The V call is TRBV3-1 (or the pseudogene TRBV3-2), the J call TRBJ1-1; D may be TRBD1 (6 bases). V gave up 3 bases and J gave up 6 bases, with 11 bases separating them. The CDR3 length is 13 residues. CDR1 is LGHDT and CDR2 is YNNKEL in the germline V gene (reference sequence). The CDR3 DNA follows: TGTGCCAGCAGCCACTGGGAGGGGGCTGAAGCTTTCTTT. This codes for CASSHWEGAEAFF.

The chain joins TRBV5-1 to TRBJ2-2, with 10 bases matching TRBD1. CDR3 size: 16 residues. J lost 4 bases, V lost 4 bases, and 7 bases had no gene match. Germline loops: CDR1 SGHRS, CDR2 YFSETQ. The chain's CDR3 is CASSDTGTGVTGELFF. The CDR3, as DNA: TGCGCCAGCAGCGACACCGGGACAGGGGTCACCGGGGAGCTGTTTTTT.

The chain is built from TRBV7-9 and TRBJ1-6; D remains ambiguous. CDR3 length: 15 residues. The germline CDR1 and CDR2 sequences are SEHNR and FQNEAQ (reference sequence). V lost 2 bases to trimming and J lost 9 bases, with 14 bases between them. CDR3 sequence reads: CASSLPRVGLSPLHF. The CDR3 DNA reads TGTGCCAGCAGCTTACCGAGGGTAGGCCTTTCACCCCTCCACTTT.

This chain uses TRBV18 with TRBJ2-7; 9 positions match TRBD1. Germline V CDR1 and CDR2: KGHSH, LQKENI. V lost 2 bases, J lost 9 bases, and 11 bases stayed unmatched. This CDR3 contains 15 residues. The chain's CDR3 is CASSPVGQGKRWQYF. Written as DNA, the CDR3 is TGTGCCAGCTCACCAGTTGGACAGGGGAAGAGATGGCAGTACTTC.

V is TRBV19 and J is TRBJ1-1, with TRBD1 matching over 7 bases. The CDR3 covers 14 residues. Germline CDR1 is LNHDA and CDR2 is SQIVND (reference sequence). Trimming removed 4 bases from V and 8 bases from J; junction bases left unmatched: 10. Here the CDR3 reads CASSRGQLGMEAFF. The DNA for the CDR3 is TGTGCCAGTAGTAGGGGACAGCTTGGAATGGAAGCTTTCTTT.

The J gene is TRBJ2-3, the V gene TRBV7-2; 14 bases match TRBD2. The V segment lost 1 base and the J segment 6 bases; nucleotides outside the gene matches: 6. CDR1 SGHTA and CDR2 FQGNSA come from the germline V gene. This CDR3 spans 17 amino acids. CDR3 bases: TGTGCCAGCAGCTTAGAAGGGACTAGCGGGAGTGGGGATACGCAGTATTTT. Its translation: CASSLEGTSGSGDTQYF.

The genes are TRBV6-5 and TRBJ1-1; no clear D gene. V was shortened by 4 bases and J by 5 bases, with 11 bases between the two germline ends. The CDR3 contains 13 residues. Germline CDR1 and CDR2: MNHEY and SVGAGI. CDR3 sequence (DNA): TGTGCCAGCAGTTCCCCAGGAATGACTGAAGCTTTCTTT. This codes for CASSSPGMTEAFF.

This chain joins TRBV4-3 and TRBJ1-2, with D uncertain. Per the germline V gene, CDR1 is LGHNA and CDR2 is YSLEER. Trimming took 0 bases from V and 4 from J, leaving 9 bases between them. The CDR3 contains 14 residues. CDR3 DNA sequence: TGCGCCAGCAGCCAAGATTTACGAGGCTATGGCTACACCTTC. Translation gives CASSQDLRGYGYTF.

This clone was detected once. Here the CDR3 reads CASSLSQGSSEQYF. CDR3 coding DNA: TGTGCCAGCAGTTTGAGTCAGGGTAGCTCCGAGCAGTACTTC. This sequence joins TRBV27 and TRBJ2-7, with D perhaps matching TRBD1 (5 bases). This CDR3 has 14 residues. Trimming left V 3 bases short and J 6 bases short, with 15 bases between. The V gene's germline CDR1 is MNHEY and CDR2 SMNVEV (reference sequence).

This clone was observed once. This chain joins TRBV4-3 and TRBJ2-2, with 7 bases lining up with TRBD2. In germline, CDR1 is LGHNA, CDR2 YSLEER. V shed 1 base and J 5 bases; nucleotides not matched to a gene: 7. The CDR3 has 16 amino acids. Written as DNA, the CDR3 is TGCGCCAGCAGCCAAGCGGCAGGGAGGGAAACCGGGGAGCTGTTTTTT. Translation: CASSQAAGRETGELFF.

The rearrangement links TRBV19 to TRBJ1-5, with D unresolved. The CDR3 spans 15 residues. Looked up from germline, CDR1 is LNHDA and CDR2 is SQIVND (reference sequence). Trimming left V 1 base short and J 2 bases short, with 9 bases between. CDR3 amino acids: CASSIVGEGNQPQHF. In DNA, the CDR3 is TGTGCCAGTAGTATAGTTGGGGAGGGCAATCAGCCCCAGCATTTT.

The CDR3 bases are TGCGCCAGCAGTAAAGGGACTAGCGGGAGCCGGGCTGAGCAGTACTTC. Translating gives CASSKGTSGSRAEQYF. The J gene is TRBJ2-7, the V gene TRBV5-1; 14 bases map to TRBD2. This CDR3 has 16 residues. V gave up 5 bases and J gave up 7 bases; unmatched junction bases: 11. Germline values: CDR1 SGHRS, CDR2 YFSETQ.

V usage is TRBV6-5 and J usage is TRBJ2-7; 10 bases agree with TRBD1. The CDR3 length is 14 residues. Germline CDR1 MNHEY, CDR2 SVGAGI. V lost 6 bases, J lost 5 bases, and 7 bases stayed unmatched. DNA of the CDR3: TGTGCCAGCAGGGAGGGACAGGGGTTCAACGAGCAGTACTTC. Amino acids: CASREGQGFNEQYF.